These 7 T cell receptor beta chains originate from one sample sequenced in a study of CD8 T cells in ankylosing spondylitis (dated by TCRdb to 2016 to 2017). Library preparation was by 5' RACE. Sequenced on an Illumina HiSeq 2500. The public reads were reanalyzed by TCRdb: fastp trimming at Q25, MiXCR alignment, in-frame beta chains only. CDR3 protein duplicates are merged, each entry listing the most common genes and DNA. This sample lists about 340,000 distinct CDR3 sequences; roughly 14% were detected once. The ten largest clones take up around 0.99% of the sample. Sequencing was done on a sample of blood, either unsorted or a sorted T cell fraction (not recorded which). These receptors were taken from a male donor with ankylosing spondylitis or in good health (not recorded which).

The CDR3, as DNA: TGCAGTGCTAACCGGGACAGGAGCACAGATACGCAGTATTTT. It yields the protein CSANRDRSTDTQYF. This chain links TRBV20-1 with TRBJ2-3; 8 nucleotides align to TRBD1. Unmatched junction bases numbered 3, after V lost 4 bases and J lost 0 bases. Germline CDR1 DFQATT, CDR2 SNEGSKA (reference sequence). CDR3 length: 14 residues.

The genes are TRBV9 and TRBJ2-1; no clear D. The CDR3 extends over 13 amino acids. The germline gives CDR1 SGDLS, CDR2 YYNGEE. V lost 0 bases and J lost 4, with 5 bases in between. This CDR3 reads CASSVDQYNEQFF. CDR3 bases: TGTGCCAGCAGCGTAGATCAGTACAATGAGCAGTTCTTC.

The chain combines TRBV7-2 with TRBJ2-2; D uncertain. The CDR3 runs 15 residues. V lost 6 bases, J lost 7 bases, and 18 bases lay in between. The V gene's germline CDR1 is SGHTA and CDR2 FQGNSA. The CDR3 protein is CASRSRSLGVGELFF. CDR3 nucleotides: TGTGCCAGCAGATCGCGGTCCCTAGGTGTCGGGGAGCTGTTTTTT.

The genes are TRBV15 and TRBJ2-7, with D unclear. V lost 0 bases and J lost 2, with 8 bases in between. The CDR3 contains 14 residues. The germline V gene encodes CDR1 LNHNV and CDR2 YYDKDF (reference sequence). The CDR3 DNA sequence: TGTGCCACCAGCAGAGATGTGGGCCCCTACGAGCAGTACTTC. Translation: CATSRDVGPYEQYF.

J is TRBJ1-2 and V is TRBV2; possibly TRBD1 for D (5 bases). V was clipped by 1 base and J by 0 bases, with 9 bases between them. The CDR3 loop spans 15 amino acids. Per germline, CDR1 SNHLY and CDR2 FYNNEI. CDR3 region: CASSEDRITNYGYTF. CDR3 sequence (DNA): TGTGCCAGCAGTGAAGACAGGATAACTAACTATGGCTACACCTTC.

The CDR3 DNA reads as TGTGCCACCGGGACAGGGGAAGACTATGGCTACACCTTC. Its protein is CATGTGEDYGYTF. The chain links TRBV3-1 to TRBJ1-2, with 10 positions matching TRBD1. The CDR3 sequence is 13 residues long. The trim removed 10 bases at V and 3 bases at J, leaving 5 bases unmatched. Germline CDR1 and CDR2: LGHDT and YNNKEL (reference sequence). Drawing the rest from reference TRBV3-1 and TRBJ1-2, the complete variable domain is DTAVSQTPKYLVTQMGNDKSIKCEQNLGHDTMYWYKQDSKKFLKIMFSYNNKELIINETVPNRFSPKSPDKAHLNLHINSLELGDSAVYFCATGTGEDYGYTFGSGTRLTVV.

The gene calls are TRBV20-1 and TRBJ2-1, with 9 bases lining up with TRBD1. The trim removed 3 bases at V and 9 bases at J, leaving 6 bases unmatched. The V gene's germline CDR1 is DFQATT and CDR2 SNEGSKA (reference sequence). The CDR3 is 13 amino acids. CDR3 sequence: CSARDRGFGEQFF. In DNA, the CDR3 is TGCAGTGCTAGGGACAGGGGATTCGGTGAGCAGTTCTTC.